The 24 T cell receptor beta chains below come from one sample, sequenced in a study of cytotoxic CD8 clonotypes in ibrutinib-treated CLL. Assay used: immunoSEQ multiplex PCR; TCRdb lists only in-frame clones, some missing. The table has just over 200,000 clones, about four fifths seen once. The specimen comprised PBMCs, sampled after 12 months of ibrutinib treatment. The receptors derive from a human donor with chronic lymphocytic leukemia.

This clone was seen many times. This chain connects TRBV7-9 to TRBJ2-4; D uncertain. The CDR3 has 11 amino acids. The V end lost 1 base, the J end lost 5 bases, and 0 bases lay between the germline ends. The germline gives CDR1 SEHNR, CDR2 FQNEAQ (reference sequence). The CDR3 loop reads CASSLENIQYF. The CDR3 DNA reads TGTGCCAGCAGCTTAGAAAACATTCAGTACTTC.

Written as DNA, the CDR3 is TGTGCCAGCCCCGACAGTTCTAATCAGCCCCAGCATTTT. Translating gives CASPDSSNQPQHF. The chain links TRBV6-6 to TRBJ1-5; tentatively, D is TRBD1 (5 bases). This CDR3 has 13 residues. From germline, CDR1 is MNHNY and CDR2 SVGAGI (reference sequence). The V and J ends lost 8 bases and 4 bases respectively, with 12 bases between them.

The V call is TRBV19, the J call TRBJ1-1; D is ambiguous. V dropped 6 bases and J dropped 1 base, with 12 bases sitting between them. The CDR3 spans 14 residues. The germline gives CDR1 LNHDA, CDR2 SQIVND (reference sequence). CDR3 protein: CASRPGRGNTEAFF. CDR3 in DNA: TGTGCCAGTAGGCCTGGACGGGGGAACACTGAAGCTTTCTTT.

The chain has TRBV11-2 and TRBJ2-5; TRBD2 aligns across 12 bases. CDR1 is SGHAT, CDR2 FQNNGV, per germline. The V and J ends lost 5 bases and 4 bases, in that order; junction bases with no gene match: 8. This CDR3 region has 16 residues. In nucleotides, the CDR3 is TGTGCCAGCAGCATCGGACTAGCGGGGCGGCGAGAGACCCAGTACTTC. This sequence encodes CASSIGLAGRRETQYF.

J is TRBJ2-7 and V is TRBV7-6; 8 bases match TRBD2. The CDR3 spans 15 residues. V lost 8 bases, J lost 1 base, and 10 bases stayed unmatched. Per the germline V gene, CDR1 is SGHVS and CDR2 is FNYEAQ. CDR3 region: CASGTGLGGSYEQYF. DNA for the CDR3: TGTGCCAGCGGAACGGGACTAGGTGGGTCCTACGAGCAGTACTTC.

This clone appeared a few times. The rearrangement uses TRBV11-2 and TRBJ1-1, with no clear D. The V gene's germline CDR1 is SGHAT and CDR2 FQNNGV. The CDR3 consists of 12 residues. V dropped 4 bases and J dropped 4 bases, with 7 bases sitting between them. The CDR3 spells CASSWVGTEAFF. The CDR3 nucleotides read TGTGCCAGCAGCTGGGTGGGCACTGAAGCTTTCTTT. The full variable domain, completed using reference TRBV11-2 and TRBJ1-1, is EAGVAQSPRYKIIEKRQSVAFWCNPISGHATLYWYQQILGQGPKLLIQFQNNGVVDDSQLPKDRFSAERLKGVDSTLKIQPAKLEDSAVYLCASSWVGTEAFFGQGTRLTVV.

J is TRBJ1-6 and V is TRBV2; D not resolved. V lost 4 bases and J 1 base, leaving 8 bases between the germline ends. The CDR3 runs 15 residues. Germline CDR1 and CDR2: SNHLY and FYNNEI. DNA of the CDR3: TGTGCCAGCAGTGTTCTAGAATCCTATAATTCACCCCTCCACTTT. It translates to CASSVLESYNSPLHF.

The chain couples TRBV5-1 to TRBJ2-7; no definite D call. Germline V lookup: CDR1 SGHRS, CDR2 YFSETQ. Trimming removed 2 bases at V and 3 bases at J, with 15 bases between. The CDR3 totals 15 residues. CDR3 amino acids: CASSFNPQQSYEQYF. CDR3 nucleotide sequence: TGCGCCAGCAGCTTTAACCCCCAGCAAAGCTACGAGCAGTACTTC.

DNA for the CDR3: TGTGCCAGCACCCCACCCTGGGGGGCTGAAGCTTTCTTT. Translated: CASTPPWGAEAFF. This chain joins TRBV28 and TRBJ1-1; tentative D call: TRBD1 (5 bases). Germline lookup yields CDR1 MDHEN and CDR2 SYDVKM. Trimming took 7 bases from V and 6 from J, leaving 15 bases between them. The CDR3 extends over 13 amino acids.

This clone appeared a single time. Here the CDR3 reads CASSDRRNTEAFF. The CDR3 DNA follows: TGTGCCAGCAGTGATCGCAGGAACACTGAAGCTTTCTTT. The chain carries TRBV6-1 and TRBJ1-1; D gene ambiguous. The CDR3 spans 13 residues. Germline loops: CDR1 MNHNS, CDR2 SASEGT. Trimming cost V 3 bases and J 1 base, with 6 bases left between them.

V usage is TRBV7-9 and J usage is TRBJ2-5; possibly TRBD2 for D (6 bases). V dropped 5 bases and J dropped 4 bases, with 11 bases sitting between them. This CDR3 spans 13 amino acids. CDR1 is SEHNR and CDR2 is FQNEAQ in the germline V gene (reference sequence). CDR3 in amino acids: CASSPPAGETQYF. Here the CDR3 DNA reads TGTGCCAGCAGCCCGCCAGCGGGAGAGACCCAGTACTTC.

This sequence joins TRBV4-1 and TRBJ1-1; D is unresolved. Per the germline V gene, CDR1 is MGHRA and CDR2 is YSYEKL. The germline V and J ends were trimmed by 1 base and 1 base, with 4 bases remaining between them. The CDR3 totals 13 residues. In DNA, the CDR3 is TGCGCCAGCAGCCAAGCTCGGAACACTGAAGCTTTCTTT. This codes for CASSQARNTEAFF.

This sequence joins TRBV13 and TRBJ2-3; D may be TRBD2 (7 bases). The CDR3 sequence is 17 residues long. Trimming took 5 bases from V and 6 from J, leaving 24 bases between them. The germline CDR1 and CDR2 sequences are PRHDT and FYEKMQ (reference sequence). The CDR3 sequence is CASSDFGTTRGGDTQYF. CDR3 nucleotides: TGTGCCAGCAGCGACTTCGGGACTACTCGAGGGGGGGATACGCAGTATTTT.

The V call is TRBV6-6, the J call TRBJ2-4; tentatively, D is TRBD1 (5 bases). The CDR3 extends over 16 amino acids. V was cut by 6 bases and J by 4 bases, with 19 bases left in between. The germline V gene encodes CDR1 MNHNY and CDR2 SVGAGI (reference sequence). CDR3 bases: TGTGCCAGCAGCCCCGGAAGGGGCCTTTCTAAAAACATTCAGTACTTC. Translating it yields CASSPGRGLSKNIQYF.

This rearrangement joins TRBV19 to TRBJ2-2; D uncertain. V lost 4 bases and J 4 bases, leaving 10 bases between the germline ends. The CDR3 has 14 residues. Germline V CDR1 and CDR2: LNHDA, SQIVND (reference sequence). DNA of the CDR3: TGTGCCAGTAGTACATATTACCCCACCGGGGAGCTGTTTTTT. Protein sequence: CASSTYYPTGELFF.

This clone came up once. The CDR3: CASSPEGRNEQFF. The CDR3, as DNA: TGTGCCAGCAGCCCAGAGGGAAGGAATGAGCAGTTCTTC. V gene TRBV5-4 combines with J gene TRBJ2-1; TRBD2 is a possible D gene (5 bases). Germline V gene sequence: CDR1 SGHNT, CDR2 YYREEE (reference sequence). V was cut by 4 bases and J by 7 bases, with 12 bases left in between. This CDR3 is built from 13 residues.

This clone was seen ten or more times. This chain joins TRBV12-2 and TRBJ2-7; the table's D call TRBD1 went unverified against the DNA. TRBV12-2 is annotated as a pseudogene. This CDR3 is 16 amino acids long. The CDR3, as DNA: TGTGCAAGTCGTTTAAGGGGGCCCCTCAGCTCCTACGAGCAGTACTTC. It codes for CASRLRGPLSSYEQYF.

This chain uses TRBV27 with TRBJ2-2; D unresolved. Germline values: CDR1 MNHEY, CDR2 SMNVEV (reference sequence). This CDR3 comprises 14 residues. The V gene lost 2 bases and the J gene lost 0 bases, with 4 bases spanning the gap. The CDR3 DNA reads as TGTGCCAGCAGTTTAAAACCGAACACCGGGGAGCTGTTTTTT. Translation gives CASSLKPNTGELFF.

The V and J genes are TRBV5-1 and TRBJ1-2; 9 bases agree with TRBD1. V gave up 4 bases and J gave up 8 bases; unmatched junction bases: 18. The CDR3 loop spans 17 amino acids. Germline values: CDR1 SGHRS, CDR2 YFSETQ. CDR3 region: CASSLSPSGTGFTGYTF. In nucleotides, the CDR3 is TGCGCCAGCAGCCTCTCCCCCTCCGGGACAGGGTTCACCGGCTACACCTTC.

The chain recombines TRBV4-1 with TRBJ1-5; D is possibly TRBD1 (6 bases). Germline V lookup: CDR1 MGHRA, CDR2 YSYEKL. V was shortened by 0 bases and J by 2 bases, with 20 bases between the two germline ends. The CDR3 is 19 amino acids. The CDR3 region has the DNA TGCGCCAGCAGCCAAGATCAAGGAGGGGGGGCCGATGGCAATCAGCCCCAGCATTTT. Its translation is CASSQDQGGGADGNQPQHF.

This clone has just a few counts. The J gene is TRBJ1-4, the V gene TRBV7-9, with a possible D match to TRBD1 (5 bases). The CDR3 extends over 14 amino acids. The ends were cut back, 5 bases at V and 4 bases at J, with 11 bases in the middle. Germline V CDR1 and CDR2: SEHNR, FQNEAQ (reference sequence). The CDR3 coding sequence is TGTGCCAGCAGCCTCGGACACCTTAATGAAAAACTGTTTTTT. This codes for CASSLGHLNEKLFF. Variable domain in full (rest from reference TRBV7-9 and TRBJ1-4): DTGVSQNPRHKITKRGQNVTFRCDPISEHNRLYWYRQTLGQGPEFLTYFQNEAQLEKSRLLSDRFSAERPKGSFSTLEIQRTEQGDSAMYLCASSLGHLNEKLFFGSGTQLSVL.

The chain is built from TRBV27 and TRBJ2-2; TRBD2 is a possible D gene (6 bases). The germline CDR1 and CDR2 sequences are MNHEY and SMNVEV (reference sequence). The germline V and J ends were trimmed by 3 bases and 4 bases, with 15 bases remaining between them. The CDR3 has 16 amino acids. CDR3 DNA: TGTGCCAGCAGTTTGGGTTTAGCGGCTCCCACCGGGGAGCTGTTTTTT. It encodes CASSLGLAAPTGELFF.

This clone was counted only a few times. The J gene is TRBJ2-7, the V gene TRBV10-3; the D gene is possibly TRBD2 (6 bases). Germline V gene data show CDR1 as ENHRY and CDR2 as SYGVKD. Deletions cut 0 bases from V and 5 bases from J, with 17 bases between. The CDR3 sequence is 16 residues long. CDR3 bases: TGTGCCATCAGTGAGTCGGTTAGCGGTAAGAATCACGAGCAGTACTTC. Residues: CAISESVSGKNHEQYF.

V and J are TRBV6-1 and TRBJ1-5; D possibly corresponds to TRBD1 (5 bases). Germline assignment: CDR1 MNHNS and CDR2 SASEGT. V gave up 4 bases and J gave up 4 bases, with 14 bases separating them. The CDR3 loop spans 15 amino acids. This CDR3 reads CASSGLVRANQPQHF. The CDR3, as DNA: TGTGCCAGCAGTGGTCTAGTCAGGGCAAATCAGCCCCAGCATTTT.